The sequence of this T cell receptor (beta chain) was determined in a study of T cell repertoires in cytomegalovirus infection. Whole-study context: CMV infection and matching HLA type were both indicated by public TCR beta signatures.

In TCRdb, the reads were re-called with MiXCR into one record per CDR3 protein. The sample contains about 900,000 distinct CDR3 sequences, 30% to 40% of which appear only once. A remark on this clonotype: Its antigen is not known.

Germline-derived CDR1 and CDR2 are MNHNS and SASEGT. Between the trimmed V and J ends, which lost 6 bases and 6 bases, there was a span of 18 bases. The CDR3 totals 14 residues. Study-level findings and limits: Identification of carriers of CMV plus the relevant HLA was achieved through cumulative public TCR beta family frequency.

The material was cultured CD8+ T cells from PBMCs, obtained from culture after CMV antigen stimulation. The chain couples TRBV6-1 to TRBJ2-7; D might be TRBD1 or TRBD2, each matching 5 bases. The source of this sequence is a human donor in good health (CMV status not recorded). Some clones in this sample may be carry-over from other donors' samples. CDR3 coding DNA: TGTGCCAGCAGCCTCCGGGACCCCTGGGGCGAGCAGTACGTC. Its translation: CASSLRDPWGEQYV.